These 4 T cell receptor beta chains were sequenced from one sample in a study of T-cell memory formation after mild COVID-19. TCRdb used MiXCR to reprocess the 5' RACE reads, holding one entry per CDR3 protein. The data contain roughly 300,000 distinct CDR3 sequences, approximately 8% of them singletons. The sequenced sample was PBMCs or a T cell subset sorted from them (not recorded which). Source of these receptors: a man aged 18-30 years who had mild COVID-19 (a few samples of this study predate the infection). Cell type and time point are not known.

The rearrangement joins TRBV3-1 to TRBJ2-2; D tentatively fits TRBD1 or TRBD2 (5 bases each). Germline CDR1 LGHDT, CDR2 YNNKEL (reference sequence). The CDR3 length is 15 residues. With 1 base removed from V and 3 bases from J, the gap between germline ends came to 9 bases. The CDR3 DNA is TGTGCCAGCAGCCAAGCCGGGGCCGACACCGGGGAGCTGTTTTTT. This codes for CASSQAGADTGELFF.

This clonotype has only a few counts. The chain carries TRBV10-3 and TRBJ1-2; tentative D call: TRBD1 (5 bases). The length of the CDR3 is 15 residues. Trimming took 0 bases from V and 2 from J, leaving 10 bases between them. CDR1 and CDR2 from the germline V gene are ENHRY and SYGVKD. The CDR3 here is CAISESRGANYGYTF. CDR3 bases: TGTGCCATCAGTGAGTCGCGAGGGGCGAACTATGGCTACACCTTC.

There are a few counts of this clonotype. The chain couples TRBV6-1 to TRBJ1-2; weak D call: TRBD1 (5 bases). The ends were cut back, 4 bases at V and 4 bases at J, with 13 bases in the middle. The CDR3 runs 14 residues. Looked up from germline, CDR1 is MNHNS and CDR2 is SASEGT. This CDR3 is CASSGRGSLYGYTF. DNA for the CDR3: TGTGCCAGCAGTGGACGGGGCAGTCTCTATGGCTACACCTTC.

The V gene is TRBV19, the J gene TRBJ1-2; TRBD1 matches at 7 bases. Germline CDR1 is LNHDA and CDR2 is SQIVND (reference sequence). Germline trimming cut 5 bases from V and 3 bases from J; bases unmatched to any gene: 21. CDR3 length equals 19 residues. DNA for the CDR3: TGTGCCAGTAGTCCGAGACCGGGACAGAAGACTCCGGCCCACTATGGCTACACCTTC. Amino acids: CASSPRPGQKTPAHYGYTF.